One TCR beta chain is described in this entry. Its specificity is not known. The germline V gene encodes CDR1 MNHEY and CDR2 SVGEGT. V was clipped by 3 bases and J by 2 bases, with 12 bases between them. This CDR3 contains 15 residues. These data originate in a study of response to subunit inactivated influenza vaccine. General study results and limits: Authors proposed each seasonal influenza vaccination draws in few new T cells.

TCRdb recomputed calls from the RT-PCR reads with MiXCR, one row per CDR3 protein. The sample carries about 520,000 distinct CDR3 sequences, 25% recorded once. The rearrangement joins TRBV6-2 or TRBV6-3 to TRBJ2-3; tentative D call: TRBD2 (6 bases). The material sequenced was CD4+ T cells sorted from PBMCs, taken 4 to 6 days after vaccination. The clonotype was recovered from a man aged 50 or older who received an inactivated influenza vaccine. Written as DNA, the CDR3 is TGTGCCAGCAGTTATGCGGGGCAGACCACAGATACGCAGTATTTT. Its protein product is CASSYAGQTTDTQYF.